A selection of T cell receptor beta chains follows, all from one sample in a study of cytomegalovirus exposure and HLA in healthy donors. TCRdb keeps only in-frame clones here, not all; method: immunoSEQ multiplex PCR. This table holds under 200,000 clones, under 85% found once. Material: PBMCs. The receptors here all came from a female donor in good health and CMV-seronegative. CDR3s include the opening cysteine and the closing phenylalanine or tryptophan. D genes are given only for firm matches. The size of a clone is reported for some rows only, either as once, few or many, or as a class for expanded clones.

>TRBJ1-1|TRBV29-1|NA|NA
CSVIGRRLAEAFF
TGCAGCGTTATCGGACGGAGGTTGGCTGAAGCTTTCTTT
>TRBJ2-7|TRBV9|NA|NA
CASSVKGGGPYEQYF
TGTGCCAGCAGCGTCAAAGGGGGGGGCCCCTACGAGCAGTACTTC
>TRBJ2-4|TRBV6-5|NA|NA
CASSPFLGGENIQYF
TGTGCCAGCAGCCCATTTCTTGGCGGGGAAAACATTCAGTACTTC
>TRBJ2-5|TRBV4-1|NA|NA
CASSQANRAQETQYF
TGCGCCAGCAGCCAAGCGAACAGGGCCCAAGAGACCCAGTACTTC
>TRBJ2-3|TRBV15|NA|NA
CATSRGLGVSTDTQYF
TGTGCCACCAGCAGAGGGCTAGGGGTCAGCACAGATACGCAGTATTTT
>TRBJ2-5|TRBV30|NA|NA
CAWSGRGTAQETQYF
TGTGCCTGGAGTGGACGCGGGACAGCACAAGAGACCCAGTACTTC
>TRBJ2-3|TRBV28|NA|once
CASSLSGADTQYF
TGTGCCAGCAGTTTATCCGGGGCAGATACGCAGTATTTT
>TRBJ2-7|TRBV11-2|NA|NA
CASRGEESYEQYF
TGTGCCAGCAGGGGGGAGGAGTCCTACGAGCAGTACTTC
>TRBJ1-1|TRBV2|TRBD1|few
CASTGQGDTEAFF
TGTGCCAGCACCGGACAGGGGGACACTGAAGCTTTCTTT
>TRBJ2-1|TRBV11-3|NA|NA
CASSRRGAVYNEQFF
TGTGCCAGCAGCCGTCGGGGGGCTGTCTACAATGAGCAGTTCTTC
>TRBJ2-4|TRBV7-2|TRBD2|NA
CASSPGRLLAGDIQYF
TGTGCCAGCAGCCCCGGGCGGCTTTTGGCGGGGGACATTCAGTACTTC
>TRBJ2-3|TRBV6-4|NA|few
CASSDSTGGHHTDTQYF
TGTGCCAGCAGTGACTCGACGGGGGGCCACCACACAGATACGCAGTATTTT
>TRBJ1-6|TRBV6-5|TRBD1|NA
CASRRDRDSPLHF
TGTGCCAGCAGGCGGGACAGGGACTCACCCCTCCACTTT
>TRBJ1-2|TRBV28|NA|NA
CASSLFLGVDYGYTF
TGTGCCAGCAGTTTATTCCTAGGGGTGGACTATGGCTACACCTTC
>TRBJ2-5|TRBV6-5|TRBD2|NA
CASSYSSGGAGETQYF
TGTGCCAGCAGTTATTCCAGCGGGGGGGCCGGAGAGACCCAGTACTTC
>TRBJ2-7|TRBV28|NA|NA
CASRGGGVSYEQYF
TGTGCCAGCAGGGGGGGTGGGGTTTCCTACGAGCAGTACTTC